Listed below are T cell receptor beta chains from one sample, sequenced in a study of blood T cell repertoires in COVID-19. Produced via immunoSEQ multiplex PCR; TCRdb's table is partial and in-frame only. The sample records over 50,000 clones, 82% being singletons. Sequencing was carried out using peripheral blood. The receptor set was obtained from a human donor in a cohort sampled during active COVID-19. The CDR3 runs from the conserved cysteine through the conserved F or W. The order of the fields is clone size, J gene, V gene, CDR3 protein. Where a row states a size, it is once, few, many or the class of an expanded clone; other rows omit it.

. | TRBJ2-7 | TRBV28 | CASSLDLAGPMGEQYF
few | TRBJ2-1 | TRBV6-2/TRBV6-3 | CASSPDRAYNEQFF
. | TRBJ2-1 | TRBV3-1/TRBV3-2 | CASSHSDSYYNEQFF
. | TRBJ2-7 | TRBV5-8 | CASSFISGQGGEQYF
. | TRBJ2-7 | TRBV4-2 | CASSLERGMVEQYF
. | TRBJ2-1 | TRBV6-6 | CASSGRFREQFF
. | TRBJ2-5 | TRBV24-1 | CATSEHPGQGSGETQYF
. | TRBJ1-6 | TRBV6-5 | CASSRQDRANSPLHF
. | TRBJ2-2 | TRBV4-1 | CASSQTGTPYTGELFF
. | TRBJ1-1 | TRBV27 | CASSLVFQPGGAFF
. | TRBJ2-5 | TRBV18 | CASSPRPSTLGETQYF
few | TRBJ2-5 | TRBV2 | CASLKDRGLETQYF
. | TRBJ1-4 | TRBV4-1 | CASSRGQGYDEKLFF
once | TRBJ1-5 | TRBV19 | CASSPDRGHNQPQHF
. | TRBJ2-7 | TRBV28 | CASSLTGSSYEQYF
few | TRBJ2-7 | TRBV19 | CASSPFRTSVDEQYF
once | TRBJ2-3 | TRBV7-6 | CASSSGLAGKSSTDTQYF
. | TRBJ1-1 | TRBV6-5 | CASSYAGEAFF
. | TRBJ1-6 | TRBV10-2 | CASSGGNSPLHF
once | TRBJ2-5 | TRBV7-9 | CASSLETDRGGETQYF
. | TRBJ1-3 | TRBV28 | CASSFNRNSGNTIYF
. | TRBJ2-1 | TRBV24-1 | CATSMTSGSSYNEQFF
. | TRBJ2-7 | TRBV12-3/TRBV12-4 | CASSLSRYEQYF